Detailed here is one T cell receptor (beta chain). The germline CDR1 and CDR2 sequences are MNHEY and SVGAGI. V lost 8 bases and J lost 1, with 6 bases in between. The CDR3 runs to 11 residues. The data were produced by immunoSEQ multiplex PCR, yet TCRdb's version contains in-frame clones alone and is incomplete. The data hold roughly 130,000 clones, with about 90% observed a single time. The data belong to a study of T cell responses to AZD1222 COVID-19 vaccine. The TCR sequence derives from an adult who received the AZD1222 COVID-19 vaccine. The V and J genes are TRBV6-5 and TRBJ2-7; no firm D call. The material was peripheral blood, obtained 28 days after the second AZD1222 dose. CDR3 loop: CASELSYEQYF. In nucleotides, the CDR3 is TGTGCCAGCGAGTTGTCCTACGAGCAGTACTTC.